This T cell receptor (beta chain) came from a study of blood T cell repertoires in COVID-19. Study background: Samples representing acute and convalescent COVID-19 were sourced from the United States, Italy and Spain. T cells, B-cell-depleted T cells, or PBMCs provided the cDNA or gDNA that served as material.

Authors' analysis steps: Reference gene primers were amplified, and this amplification served to estimate nucleated cell counts. Repertoires were generated with immunoSEQ multiplex PCR, while TCRdb's copy carries only in-frame clones and drops some. That table supplies the V and J calls and clone size; D and trimming were determined from the DNA. The sample holds over 200,000 clones; about 87% are singletons and the top ten take approximately 6.2%. The trim removed 5 bases at V and 9 bases at J, leaving 14 bases unmatched. CDR3 length: 15 amino acids. Germline V gene sequence: CDR1 SGHDT, CDR2 YYEEEE.

This TCR was sampled from a man aged 55-75 years who had recovered from COVID-19. This chain connects TRBV5-6 to TRBJ2-1, with 7 positions matching TRBD1. Specimen: peripheral blood. CDR3 bases: TGTGCCAGCAGGTTCACCCCCGGGACAGCTGGTGAGCAGTTCTTC. It yields the protein CASRFTPGTAGEQFF.